The 20 T cell receptor beta chains listed next were all sequenced from one sample in a study of blood T cell repertoires in COVID-19. Sequencing was performed with immunoSEQ multiplex PCR; in TCRdb, only in-frame clones are kept and a portion is missing. The top ten clones hold 3% of a sample with some 160,000 clones, around 91% of them seen once. The sequenced sample was peripheral blood. The receptors here all came from a woman aged 55-69 years with active COVID-19.

Written as DNA, the CDR3 is TGTGCCAGCAGCTCCCACGTAGGAGGAGGGCAAGAGACCCAGTACTTC. Its protein is CASSSHVGGGQETQYF. This chain connects TRBV6-6 to TRBJ2-5; D possibly corresponds to TRBD2 (6 bases). CDR3 length: 16 amino acids. Germline-derived CDR1 and CDR2 are MNHNY and SVGAGI (reference sequence). Trimming removed 6 bases at V and 2 bases at J, with 19 bases between.

This chain uses TRBV27 with TRBJ2-4, with D perhaps TRBD2 (6 bases). Germline loops: CDR1 MNHEY, CDR2 SMNVEV (reference sequence). The CDR3 has 14 amino acids. V dropped 8 bases and J dropped 7 bases, with 18 bases sitting between them. DNA for the CDR3: TGTGCCAGCTCAATGGGGGGATTAGACAACATTCAGTACTTC. This encodes CASSMGGLDNIQYF.

The V gene is TRBV6-6, the J gene TRBJ2-7; unclear D gene. The CDR3 contains 13 residues. Germline V gene lookup returns CDR1 MNHNY and CDR2 SVGAGI (reference sequence). Trimming cost V 7 bases and J 2 bases, with 12 bases left between them. Written as DNA, the CDR3 is TGTGCCAGCACAGGCAGGTTGGCCTACGAGCAGTACTTC. This sequence encodes CASTGRLAYEQYF.

This rearrangement joins TRBV30 to TRBJ1-2; D gene ambiguous. V was cut by 2 bases and J by 9 bases, with 22 bases left in between. CDR3 length: 15 residues. Per the germline V gene, CDR1 is GTSNPN and CDR2 is SVGIG (reference sequence). DNA of the CDR3: TGTGCCTGGAGTCTTGGCCCCGGGAGAATTAGAAGCTACACCTTC. Translating it yields CAWSLGPGRIRSYTF.

The rearrangement joins TRBV6-1 to TRBJ1-1; D is unresolved. The CDR3 sequence is 12 residues long. In germline, CDR1 is MNHNS, CDR2 SASEGT. The V gene lost 3 bases and the J gene lost 5 bases, with 7 bases spanning the gap. This CDR3 is CASSDGWTEAFF. The DNA of the CDR3 is TGTGCCAGCAGTGACGGGTGGACTGAAGCTTTCTTT.

The chain couples TRBV4-3 to TRBJ2-3, with TRBD2 matching over 8 bases. The trim removed 0 bases at V and 0 bases at J, leaving 2 bases unmatched. Germline values: CDR1 LGHNA, CDR2 YSLEER. The CDR3 covers 16 residues. CDR3 loop: CASSQDASGSTDTQYF. The CDR3 DNA reads as TGCGCCAGCAGCCAAGATGCTAGCGGGAGCACAGATACGCAGTATTTT.

This clone was detected only a few times. The chain links TRBV28 to TRBJ2-2; possible D gene TRBD2, 5 bases. CDR3 length: 14 amino acids. The V gene lost 3 bases and the J gene lost 4 bases, with 9 bases spanning the gap. The germline V gene has CDR1 MDHEN and CDR2 SYDVKM. The DNA of the CDR3 is TGTGCCAGCAGTTTGACTACTCTCACCGGGGAGCTGTTTTTT. Translating it yields CASSLTTLTGELFF.

J is TRBJ2-5 and V is TRBV6-6; 10 nucleotides line up with TRBD1. Germline CDR1 is MNHNY and CDR2 is SVGAGI (reference sequence). Unmatched junction bases numbered 3, after V lost 2 bases and J lost 6 bases. The CDR3 has 14 amino acids. The CDR3 DNA is TGTGCCAGCAGTTACGGGACAGGGGAAAAGACCCAGTACTTC. Protein: CASSYGTGEKTQYF.

The chain carries TRBV2 and TRBJ1-2, with D possibly matching TRBD1 (6 bases). The CDR3 is made up of 12 amino acids. CDR1 SNHLY and CDR2 FYNNEI come from the germline V gene. Trimming cost V 4 bases and J 7 bases, with 10 bases left between them. The CDR3 sequence is CASSAQGSGYTF. The CDR3 bases are TGTGCCAGCAGTGCACAGGGTTCTGGCTACACCTTC.

The rearrangement links TRBV30 to TRBJ1-5, with D possibly TRBD1 on 6 matching bases. This CDR3 region has 13 residues. V was shortened by 2 bases and J by 6 bases, with 11 bases between the two germline ends. The germline gives CDR1 GTSNPN, CDR2 SVGIG (reference sequence). The CDR3 is CAWSMGGRQPQHF. In nucleotides, the CDR3 is TGTGCCTGGAGTATGGGGGGGCGTCAGCCCCAGCATTTT.

The V call is TRBV28, the J call TRBJ1-1; D gene uncertain. Germline V gene sequence: CDR1 MDHEN, CDR2 SYDVKM. Trimming removed 5 bases at V and 11 bases at J, with 9 bases between. The CDR3 totals 10 residues. The CDR3 reads CASSGELAFF. DNA of the CDR3: TGTGCCAGCAGTGGAGAACTGGCTTTCTTT.

This sequence joins TRBV27 and TRBJ2-1; 9 bases align to TRBD2. The CDR3 covers 20 residues. CDR1 is MNHEY and CDR2 is SMNVEV in the germline V gene (reference sequence). With V trimmed by 1 base and J by 1 base, 14 bases remained unmatched. The CDR3 nucleotides read TGTGCCAGCAGTTTATTTTTGAGCAGCGGGAGGACCCTTTCCTACAATGAGCAGTTCTTC. Its protein is CASSLFLSSGRTLSYNEQFF.

Regarding this clone: One junction end does not reproduce the germline sequence, and a read error may be involved. The same CDR3 is also encoded by other DNA sequences in this sample. V usage is TRBV27 and J usage is TRBJ2-6; D might be TRBD1 (5 bases). The length of the CDR3 is 13 residues. Germline assignment: CDR1 MNHEY and CDR2 SMNVEV (reference sequence). The CDR3 protein is CASRPVGANVLTF. The CDR3 bases are TGTGCCAGCAGGCCAGTTGGGGCCAACGTTCTGACTTTC. The variable domain in full, completed from reference TRBV27 and TRBJ2-6, reads EAQVTQNPRYLITVTGKKLTVTCSQNMNHEYMSWYRQDPGLGLRQIYYSMNVEVTDKGDVPEGYKVSRKEKRNFPLILESPSPNQTSLYFCASRPVGANVLTFGAGSRLTVL.

The chain recombines TRBV2 with TRBJ2-3; a weak D match, TRBD2 (6 bases). V was clipped by 5 bases and J by 8 bases, with 20 bases between them. This CDR3 has 15 residues. Germline loops: CDR1 SNHLY, CDR2 FYNNEI. The CDR3 reads CASSLLSSEAATQYF. The CDR3 DNA reads as TGTGCCAGCAGTCTCTTGTCTAGCGAAGCTGCTACGCAGTATTTT.

A note on this clone: Within the sample, other DNA sequences also encode this same CDR3. CDR3 DNA sequence: TGTGCCAGCAGTTTGGGGGGCTCTGGAAACACCATATATTTT. This sequence encodes CASSLGGSGNTIYF. V and J are TRBV28 and TRBJ1-3, with a possible D match to TRBD1 (5 bases). Per germline, CDR1 MDHEN and CDR2 SYDVKM. V lost 3 bases, J lost 0 bases, and 6 bases lay in between. There are 14 residues in the CDR3.

V is TRBV11-2 and J is TRBJ2-2, with 9 positions matching TRBD2. V lost 4 bases to trimming and J lost 2 bases; unmatched junction nucleotides: 5. This CDR3 region has 16 residues. Germline assignment: CDR1 SGHAT and CDR2 FQNNGV. As DNA, the CDR3 is TGTGCCAGCAGCTCCCCCGGGACTAGCAACACCGGGGAGCTGTTTTTT. Its protein is CASSSPGTSNTGELFF.

This rearrangement joins TRBV5-1 to TRBJ1-1; TRBD1 matches at 8 bases. Germline values: CDR1 SGHRS, CDR2 YFSETQ. V dropped 2 bases and J dropped 4; count of bases not matched to a gene: 7. The CDR3 extends over 15 amino acids. CDR3 nucleotide sequence: TGCGCCAGCAGCTTAAGACAGGGGCCTGTCACTGAAGCTTTCTTT. Its protein is CASSLRQGPVTEAFF.

This clone was recorded at least ten times. J is TRBJ1-1 and V is TRBV5-1; possible D gene TRBD1, 6 bases. Germline CDR1 and CDR2: SGHRS and YFSETQ. V lost 3 bases and J lost 4, with 16 bases in between. The CDR3 sequence is 15 residues long. The DNA for the CDR3 is TGCGCCAGCAGCTCAAATAGCGGGGGCGGCACTGAAGCTTTCTTT. It translates to CASSSNSGGGTEAFF.

The chain is built from TRBV5-1 and TRBJ1-4; possibly TRBD1 for D (6 bases). The CDR3 is made up of 16 amino acids. V lost 5 bases and J lost 0, with 14 bases in between. Per the germline V gene, CDR1 is SGHRS and CDR2 is YFSETQ. As DNA, the CDR3 is TGCGCCAGCAGACATGGACAGACTGCAACTAATGAAAAACTGTTTTTT. Amino acid sequence: CASRHGQTATNEKLFF.

V and J are TRBV28 and TRBJ2-7; 14 positions match TRBD2. The V gene end was trimmed by 3 bases and the J gene end by 0 bases; junction bases not matched to a gene: 10. The germline gives CDR1 MDHEN, CDR2 SYDVKM. The CDR3 is 19 residues long. The CDR3: CASSLGEGLAGAFSYEQYF. Here the CDR3 DNA reads TGTGCCAGCAGTTTGGGGGAGGGACTAGCGGGAGCATTCTCCTACGAGCAGTACTTC.